The 9 T cell receptor beta chains given below trace back to one sample, sequenced in a study of post-analysis software for immune sequencing data. Carried by the TCR beta cDNA libraries were unique molecular identifiers. MiXCR, run by TCRdb on the PCR reads, gives a single entry per CDR3 protein. The profile shows about 170,000 distinct CDR3 sequences, approximately 31% of them singletons. Study observations and caveats: Roughly 5 TRBV segments (TRBV5-6, TRBV5-1 and TRBV20-1 among them) occurred more frequently in patients than in controls.

The antigens these receptors bind are not known. The sequencing sample was made of blood. These receptors were taken from a girl aged 10 to 17 with multiple sclerosis.

As DNA, the CDR3 is TGCGCCAGCAGCTGGACTAGCGGGTCACACACAGATACGCAGTATTTT. Translating it yields CASSWTSGSHTDTQYF. V usage is TRBV5-1 and J usage is TRBJ2-3; 11 bases fit TRBD2. The germline V gene has CDR1 SGHRS and CDR2 YFSETQ. The CDR3 has 16 amino acids. V shed 3 bases, J shed 2 bases, and the junction held 5 bases outside the gene matches. Together with reference TRBV5-1 and TRBJ2-3, the CDR3 gives the full variable domain: KAGVTQTPRYLIKTRGQQVTLSCSPISGHRSVSWYQQTPGQGLQFLFEYFSETQRNKGNFPGRFSGRQFSNSRSEMNVSTLELGDSALYLCASSWTSGSHTDTQYFGPGTRLTVL.

Turning to this clonotype: A read error may explain this, as a much larger clone is one base away. The J gene is TRBJ2-1, the V gene TRBV12-3 or TRBV12-4, with D perhaps TRBD2 (6 bases). V dropped 5 bases and J dropped 9 bases, with 14 bases sitting between them. The CDR3 has 13 amino acids. Here the CDR3 reads CASSVGLSGEQFF. CDR3 coding DNA: TGTGCCAGCAGTGTCGGACTAAGTGGTGAGCAGTTCTTC.

The chain uses TRBV20-1 and TRBJ2-1; D is uncertain. The CDR3 has 14 amino acids. Trimming left V 5 bases short and J 6 bases short, with 17 bases between. CDR1 is DFQATT and CDR2 is SNEGSKA in the germline V gene (reference sequence). CDR3 residues: CSAPATPGLNEQFF. The CDR3 DNA is TGCAGTGCTCCAGCGACGCCCGGCCTCAATGAGCAGTTCTTC.

The chain carries TRBV21-1 and TRBJ2-3; the table's D gene call, TRBD1, was not cross checked with the DNA. TRBV21-1 represents a pseudogene. The length of the CDR3 is 17 residues. The CDR3 DNA reads as TGTGCCAGCAGCTCCGAAAGGGGGACAGGGAGCACAGATACGCAGTATTTT. As protein: CASSSERGTGSTDTQYF.

This clonotype was recorded a few times. CDR3 residues: CASSLSGHTQYF. Here the CDR3 DNA reads TGTGCCAGCAGCTTGTCAGGTCATACGCAGTATTTT. The rearrangement joins TRBV11-3 to TRBJ2-3; D not resolved. The CDR3 runs 12 residues. V was clipped by 3 bases and J by 7 bases, with 8 bases between them. Germline values: CDR1 SGHNT, CDR2 YENEEA. Full variable domain (remainder filled in from reference TRBV11-3 and TRBJ2-3): EAGVVQSPRYKIIEKKQPVAFWCNPISGHNTLYWYLQNLGQGPELLIRYENEEAVDDSQLPKDRFSAERLKGVDSTLKIQPAELGDSAVYLCASSLSGHTQYFGPGTRLTVL.

The chain has TRBV27 and TRBJ2-1; perhaps TRBD1 as D (5 bases). Trimming removed 5 bases at V and 10 bases at J, with 15 bases between. Germline V lookup: CDR1 MNHEY, CDR2 SMNVEV (reference sequence). This CDR3 has 13 amino acids. For the CDR3, the DNA is TGTGCCAGCAGTGCGACAGCAGCCGGGGAGCAGTTCTTC. Protein sequence: CASSATAAGEQFF.

Only a few counts were recorded for this clonotype. The chain employs TRBV4-1 and TRBJ2-7; TRBD2 is a possible D gene (5 bases). CDR1 is MGHRA and CDR2 is YSYEKL in the germline V gene. This CDR3 is 16 amino acids long. V lost 3 bases, J lost 2 bases, and 17 bases lay in between. CDR3 nucleotide sequence: TGCGCCAGCAGCCACGCTGCGAGCGGACTGGCCTACGAGCAGTACTTC. This gives the protein CASSHAASGLAYEQYF.

This sequence joins TRBV7-9 and TRBJ2-5, with D maybe TRBD2 (6 bases). The V gene's germline CDR1 is SEHNR and CDR2 FQNEAQ (reference sequence). Deletions cut 5 bases from V and 4 bases from J, with 14 bases between. This CDR3 has 14 amino acids. The CDR3 loop reads CASSQRPEGETQYF. For the CDR3, the DNA is TGTGCCAGCAGCCAGCGACCGGAGGGAGAGACCCAGTACTTC.

Many counts were recorded for this clonotype. V and J are TRBV27 and TRBJ1-2; TRBD1 matches at 8 bases. V trimming: 3 bases; J trimming: 5 bases; junction bases outside the gene matches: 14. This CDR3 spans 17 amino acids. Per germline, CDR1 MNHEY and CDR2 SMNVEV (reference sequence). CDR3 in amino acids: CASSLFFGTGGEYGYTF. The DNA of the CDR3 is TGTGCCAGCAGTTTGTTTTTCGGGACAGGAGGAGAGTATGGCTACACCTTC.